Presented here are 24 T cell receptor beta chains from one specimen sequenced in a study of shared clonotypes between healthy human individuals. Produced via immunoSEQ multiplex PCR; TCRdb's table is partial and in-frame only. The profile shows roughly 1.4 million clones, 97% to 99% of them singletons. Sequencing was done on a sample of naive CD4+ T cells sorted from blood. Subset described: CD45RA+ positively selected. The receptors stem from a man younger than 45 in good health.

The J gene is TRBJ1-3, the V gene TRBV11-3; D might be TRBD1 (6 bases). The germline V gene has CDR1 SGHNT and CDR2 YENEEA. V was shortened by 5 bases and J by 4 bases, with 9 bases between the two germline ends. The CDR3 contains 13 residues. This CDR3 is CASSTGTGNTIYF. CDR3 DNA sequence: TGTGCCAGCAGCACCGGGACAGGAAACACCATATATTTT. The entire variable domain, with the rest obtained from reference TRBV11-3 and TRBJ1-3, is as follows: EAGVVQSPRYKIIEKKQPVAFWCNPISGHNTLYWYLQNLGQGPELLIRYENEEAVDDSQLPKDRFSAERLKGVDSTLKIQPAELGDSAVYLCASSTGTGNTIYFGEGSWLTVV.

The sample holds one count of this clone. The genes are TRBV5-1 and TRBJ2-5, with no clear D. Between the trimmed V and J ends, which lost 4 bases and 0 bases, there was a span of 13 bases. The CDR3 loop spans 15 amino acids. The germline V gene has CDR1 SGHRS and CDR2 YFSETQ. In nucleotides, the CDR3 is TGCGCCAGCAGCCCGGGTCGGCTAAACCAAGAGACCCAGTACTTC. Residues: CASSPGRLNQETQYF.

J is TRBJ2-1 and V is TRBV11-2, with TRBD2 as a possible D gene (6 bases). The CDR3 sequence is 16 residues long. The germline CDR1 and CDR2 sequences are SGHAT and FQNNGV. V was shortened by 5 bases and J by 4 bases, with 18 bases between the two germline ends. CDR3 DNA sequence: TGTGCCAGCAGCGCCGGTACTAGCATAAGATACAATGAGCAGTTCTTC. Amino acids: CASSAGTSIRYNEQFF.

The J gene is TRBJ2-7, the V gene TRBV9, with TRBD2 matching 7 bases. Germline V gives CDR1 SGDLS, CDR2 YYNGEE. CDR3 length: 16 residues. The ends lost 4 bases at V and 3 bases at J; junction bases unmatched: 13. CDR3 DNA sequence: TGTGCCAGCAGCCCGGGCGGGGGAAGGGTAAACTACGAGCAGTACTTC. This translates into CASSPGGGRVNYEQYF.

This rearrangement joins TRBV7-9 to TRBJ1-2; 8 bases line up with TRBD1. CDR3 length equals 14 residues. Germline V gene data show CDR1 as SEHNR and CDR2 as FQNEAQ (reference sequence). With V trimmed by 5 bases and J by 3 bases, 5 bases remained unmatched. As DNA, the CDR3 is TGTGCCAGCAGCATCACAGGGGGTCACTATGGCTACACCTTC. Encoded protein: CASSITGGHYGYTF.

The CDR3 region has the DNA TGTGCCAGCAGTTCTCAAGGTGCCGGTCTGTTTTTT. Translating it yields CASSSQGAGLFF. V is TRBV25-1 and J is TRBJ1-4; D gene unclear. The V end lost 5 bases, the J end lost 14 bases, and 15 bases lay between the germline ends. CDR3 length: 12 residues. Germline V gene data show CDR1 as MGHDK and CDR2 as SYGVNS.

The chain recombines TRBV19 with TRBJ2-7, with TRBD2 identical over 10 bases. The CDR3 spans 15 residues. The germline CDR1 and CDR2 sequences are LNHDA and SQIVND (reference sequence). The trim removed 3 bases at V and 3 bases at J, leaving 5 bases unmatched. CDR3 in DNA: TGTGCCAGTAGTATGCAGCCTAGCGGGAGCTACGAGCAGTACTTC. This codes for CASSMQPSGSYEQYF.

The chain couples TRBV5-1 to TRBJ2-3; 8 nucleotides align to TRBD1. The ends lost 4 bases at V and 3 bases at J; junction bases unmatched: 4. The V gene's germline CDR1 is SGHRS and CDR2 YFSETQ. The CDR3 is 14 amino acids. CDR3 loop: CASSLWDRTDTQYF. CDR3 coding DNA: TGCGCCAGCAGCCTTTGGGACAGGACAGATACGCAGTATTTT.

This sequence joins TRBV5-1 and TRBJ2-7; TRBD2 aligns across 8 bases. V lost 4 bases, J lost 2 bases, and 8 bases stayed unmatched. The CDR3 has 15 amino acids. Per the germline V gene, CDR1 is SGHRS and CDR2 is YFSETQ. CDR3 nucleotide sequence: TGCGCCAGCAGCGCTGCGGGAGGACGGCCCTACGAGCAGTACTTC. Translated, it gives CASSAAGGRPYEQYF.

In its sample, this clone was seen once. The genes are TRBV7-9 and TRBJ1-2; TRBD1 aligns across 9 bases. CDR3 length: 14 residues. The J segment lost 4 bases and the V segment lost 5 bases, leaving 5 bases of the junction unmatched. The V gene's germline CDR1 is SEHNR and CDR2 FQNEAQ (reference sequence). The CDR3 region is CASSRGTGSYGYTF. The CDR3 nucleotides are TGTGCCAGCAGCAGGGGGACAGGGTCCTATGGCTACACCTTC.

The chain uses TRBV19 and TRBJ2-5; 7 nucleotides align to TRBD1. Germline V lookup: CDR1 LNHDA, CDR2 SQIVND (reference sequence). J gave up 11 bases and V 5 bases, and 17 bases lay outside the gene matches. This CDR3 contains 15 residues. The CDR3 coding sequence is TGTGCCAGTAGTTTCGCCTTTGGACAGGACCACAGTCAGTACTTC. Protein sequence: CASSFAFGQDHSQYF.

This clone showed up just once. The chain recombines TRBV14 with TRBJ2-1; a weak D match, TRBD1 (6 bases). Germline lookup yields CDR1 SGHDN and CDR2 FVKESK. This CDR3 has 16 amino acids. Trimming took off 4 bases at V and 0 bases at J, with 13 bases between the two ends. The CDR3, as DNA: TGTGCCAGCAGCCCAGAGGGGGAGCCCTCCTACAATGAGCAGTTCTTC. Its protein product is CASSPEGEPSYNEQFF.

V gene TRBV9 combines with J gene TRBJ1-4; D unclear. This CDR3 spans 13 amino acids. CDR1 is SGDLS and CDR2 is YYNGEE in the germline V gene. Trimming stripped 0 bases from V and 9 bases from J, with 9 bases between. CDR3 region: CASSVEIGKKLFF. In DNA, the CDR3 is TGTGCCAGCAGCGTAGAAATAGGGAAAAAACTGTTTTTT.

In this sample, this clone turned up once. The chain joins TRBV29-1 to TRBJ2-7, with D possibly matching TRBD1 (5 bases). V was trimmed by 4 bases and J by 3 bases, leaving 13 bases between them. Germline lookup yields CDR1 SQVTM and CDR2 ANQGSEA. This CDR3 has 13 residues. DNA for the CDR3: TGCAGCGTTGGGACCGCCCAGGGCTACGAGCAGTACTTC. This gives the protein CSVGTAQGYEQYF.

V gene TRBV28 combines with J gene TRBJ2-7; 10 bases are a match to TRBD2. The germline gives CDR1 MDHEN, CDR2 SYDVKM. The CDR3 has 14 residues. Losses at the gene ends were 6 bases for V and 7 bases for J; bases not matched to a gene: 9. CDR3 coding DNA: TGTGCCAGCAGACCGAGCGGGAGGGCCGGAGAGCAGTACTTC. Its translation is CASRPSGRAGEQYF. Based on the CDR3 plus reference TRBV28 and TRBJ2-7, the full variable domain is DVKVTQSSRYLVKRTGEKVFLECVQDMDHENMFWYRQDPGLGLRLIYFSYDVKMKEKGDIPEGYSVSREKKERFSLILESASTNQTSMYLCASRPSGRAGEQYFGPGTRLTVT.

The chain has TRBV13 and TRBJ2-7, with 9 bases identical to TRBD1. J was trimmed by 4 bases and V by 5 bases; bases with no gene match: 6. Per the germline V gene, CDR1 is PRHDT and CDR2 is FYEKMQ (reference sequence). This CDR3 has 14 amino acids. DNA for the CDR3: TGTGCCAGCAGCCCCGGACAGGGGAAATACGAGCAGTACTTC. As protein: CASSPGQGKYEQYF. Combining the CDR3 with reference TRBV13 and TRBJ2-7 gives the whole variable domain AAGVIQSPRHLIKEKRETATLKCYPIPRHDTVYWYQQGPGQDPQFLISFYEKMQSDKGSIPDRFSAQQFSDYHSELNMSSLELGDSALYFCASSPGQGKYEQYFGPGTRLTVT.

The chain joins TRBV5-1 to TRBJ2-2; D possibly corresponds to TRBD1 (6 bases). Trimming took 3 bases from V and 7 from J, leaving 13 bases between them. The CDR3 has 14 amino acids. Germline V CDR1 and CDR2: SGHRS, YFSETQ. The CDR3, as DNA: TGCGCCAGCAGCTCGACAGGTCACAGCGGGGAGCTGTTTTTT. Its protein is CASSSTGHSGELFF.

This clone has a single count. The V gene is TRBV25-1, the J gene TRBJ2-6, with a tentative D call TRBD2 (5 bases). Looked up from germline, CDR1 is MGHDK and CDR2 is SYGVNS. V was trimmed by 2 bases and J by 0 bases, leaving 5 bases between them. CDR3 length equals 15 residues. The CDR3 here is CASSEGSSGANVLTF. The DNA of the CDR3 is TGTGCCAGCAGTGAAGGGAGCTCTGGGGCCAACGTCCTGACTTTC.

The chain links TRBV7-3 to TRBJ1-1; 7 positions match TRBD1. Germline values: CDR1 SGHTA, CDR2 FQGTGA. The CDR3 loop spans 19 amino acids. J lost 1 base, V lost 6 bases, and 20 bases had no gene match. The CDR3 DNA is TGTGCCAGCAGGCAAGCCGTTTCCCGGGACAGTGGGACGAACACTGAAGCTTTCTTT. Translated, it gives CASRQAVSRDSGTNTEAFF.

The chain carries TRBV6-5 and TRBJ1-5; D unresolved. Per germline, CDR1 MNHEY and CDR2 SVGAGI. V gave up 5 bases and J gave up 10 bases, with 12 bases separating them. CDR3 length: 12 residues. CDR3 sequence reads: CASSPPGLPQHF. Here the CDR3 DNA reads TGTGCCAGCAGTCCACCCGGGCTACCCCAGCATTTT.

This chain uses TRBV2 with TRBJ1-2; no clear D gene. The CDR3 loop spans 11 amino acids. Germline V gene sequence: CDR1 SNHLY, CDR2 FYNNEI. Trimming removed 7 bases from V and 6 bases from J, with 9 bases in between. The CDR3 reads CASTQSNGYTF. DNA of the CDR3: TGTGCCAGCACCCAATCCAATGGCTACACCTTC.

The V and J genes are TRBV13 and TRBJ2-2, with TRBD2 as a possible D gene (5 bases). The V end lost 2 bases, the J end lost 3 bases, and 13 bases lay between the germline ends. The CDR3 extends over 16 amino acids. Germline V gene sequence: CDR1 PRHDT, CDR2 FYEKMQ (reference sequence). The CDR3 loop reads CASSLPGNAHTGELFF. CDR3 sequence (DNA): TGTGCCAGCAGCTTACCCGGGAACGCCCACACCGGGGAGCTGTTTTTT.

This chain connects TRBV7-9 to TRBJ2-5; no definite D call. CDR3 length: 13 residues. V lost 5 bases and J 5 bases, leaving 12 bases between the germline ends. CDR1 SEHNR and CDR2 FQNEAQ come from the germline V gene (reference sequence). CDR3 in DNA: TGTGCCAGCAGCCCACGGATCATGGAGACCCAGTACTTC. Protein sequence: CASSPRIMETQYF.

The gene calls are TRBV18 and TRBJ2-1, with D possibly matching TRBD2 (6 bases). This CDR3 is built from 13 residues. V dropped 3 bases and J dropped 9 bases, with 12 bases sitting between them. The germline V gene encodes CDR1 KGHSH and CDR2 LQKENI. This chain's CDR3 is CASSPHQGGEQFF. The CDR3 nucleotides are TGTGCCAGCTCACCGCATCAGGGAGGTGAGCAGTTCTTC.